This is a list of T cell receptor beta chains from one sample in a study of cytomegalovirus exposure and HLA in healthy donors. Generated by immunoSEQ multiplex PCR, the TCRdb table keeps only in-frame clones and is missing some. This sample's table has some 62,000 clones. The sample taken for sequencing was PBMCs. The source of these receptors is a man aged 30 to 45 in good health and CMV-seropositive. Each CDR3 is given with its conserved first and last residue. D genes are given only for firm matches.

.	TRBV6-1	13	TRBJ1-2	CASSEALGDGYTF	TGTGCCAGCAGTGAAGCGCTAGGGGATGGCTACACCTTC
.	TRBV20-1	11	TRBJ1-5	CSASLVRAQHF	TGCAGTGCTAGTTTAGTTCGGGCCCAGCATTTT
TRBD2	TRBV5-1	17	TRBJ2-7	CASSVLTSGASAYEQYF	TGCGCCAGCAGCGTGTTGACTAGCGGGGCAAGCGCCTACGAGCAGTACTTC
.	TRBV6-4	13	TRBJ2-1	CASSFDGDNEQFF	TGTGCCAGCAGTTTTGACGGAGACAATGAGCAGTTCTTC
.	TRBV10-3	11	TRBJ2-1	CAISLYNEQFF	TGTGCCATCAGCCTGTACAATGAGCAGTTCTTC
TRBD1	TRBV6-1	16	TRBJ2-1	CASSEAYRDSYNEQFF	TGTGCCAGCAGTGAAGCGTACCGGGACAGCTACAATGAGCAGTTCTTC
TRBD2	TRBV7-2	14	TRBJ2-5	CASSYLAGQETQYF	TGTGCCAGCAGCTATCTAGCGGGACAAGAGACCCAGTACTTC
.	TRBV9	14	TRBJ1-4	CASSVSGRNEKLFF	TGTGCCAGCAGCGTTTCTGGCCGTAATGAAAAACTGTTTTTT
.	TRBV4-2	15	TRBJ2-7	CASSQVDKAFYEQYF	TGTGCCAGCAGCCAAGTCGACAAGGCGTTCTACGAGCAGTACTTC
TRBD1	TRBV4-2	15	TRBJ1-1	CASSLARDREAEAFF	TGTGCCAGCAGCCTTGCCCGGGACAGGGAAGCTGAAGCTTTCTTT
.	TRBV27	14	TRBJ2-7	CASRSGEFPYEQYF	TGTGCCAGCCGTAGCGGAGAATTCCCCTACGAGCAGTACTTC
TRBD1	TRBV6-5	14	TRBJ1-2	CASSAEGGGYGYTF	TGTGCCAGCAGTGCAGAAGGGGGCGGCTATGGCTACACCTTC
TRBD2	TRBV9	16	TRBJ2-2	CASSPRDYPNTGELFF	TGTGCCAGCAGCCCACGGGACTATCCGAACACCGGGGAGCTGTTTTTT
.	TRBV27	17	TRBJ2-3	CASSLLSAGSSTDTQYF	TGTGCCAGCAGTCTACTTTCGGCGGGATCTAGCACAGATACGCAGTATTTT
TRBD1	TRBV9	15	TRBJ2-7	CASSATGGPTYEQYF	TGTGCCAGCAGCGCCACAGGGGGCCCAACCTACGAGCAGTACTTC
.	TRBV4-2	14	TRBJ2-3	CASSQESPVDTQYF	TGTGCCAGCAGCCAAGAAAGTCCGGTGGATACGCAGTATTTT
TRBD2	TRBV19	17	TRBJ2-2	CASSPGLAKPNTGELFF	TGTGCCAGTAGTCCGGGACTAGCGAAGCCGAACACCGGGGAGCTGTTTTTT
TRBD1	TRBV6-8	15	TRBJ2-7	CASKDREEYSGQQYF	TGTGCCAGCAAGGACAGGGAGGAATATAGTGGGCAGCAGTACTTC
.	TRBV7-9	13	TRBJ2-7	CASSLAGSYEQYF	TGTGCCAGCAGCTTAGCGGGGAGCTACGAGCAGTACTTC
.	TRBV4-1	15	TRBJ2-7	CASSQGGLSSYEQYF	TGCGCCAGCAGCCAAGGAGGACTTAGCTCCTACGAGCAGTACTTC
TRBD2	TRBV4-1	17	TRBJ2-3	CASSLSLAGGRGDTQYF	TGCGCCAGCAGCCTCTCGCTAGCGGGGGGCCGTGGAGATACGCAGTATTTT
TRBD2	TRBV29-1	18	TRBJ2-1	CSVELGTSGRIADNEQFF	TGCAGCGTTGAATTAGGGACTAGCGGGAGAATCGCCGACAATGAGCAGTTCTTC
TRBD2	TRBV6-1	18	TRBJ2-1	CASSGETSGRAGFYEQFF	TGTGCCAGCAGTGGAGAGACTAGCGGGAGGGCCGGTTTCTATGAGCAGTTCTTC